Sequencing of this TCR beta chain was carried out in a study of T cells in Graves' hyperthyroidism and ophthalmopathy. TCR beta CDR3 regions were amplified from RNA transcripts. First-round RT-PCR of the TCR CDR3 relied on the HTBI primer set. TCRdb reanalysed the multiplex PCR reads using MiXCR and keeps one entry per CDR3 protein. The sample yields about 530,000 distinct CDR3 sequences, approximately 17% seen once. This clonotype was counted ten times or more. The antigen is not known. Patients having uncontrolled infection, another autoimmune disease, pregnancy or lactation were not included. Study findings and constraints: Blood also contained most expanded thyroid clonotypes above 0.001. It was a median approximately 7.1 months before onset that the model predicted ophthalmopathy. A 13 V-J signature model discriminated ophthalmopathy versus stable hyperthyroidism.

CDR3 length: 14 residues. Germline V gives CDR1 SGHAT, CDR2 FQNNGV. V lost 7 bases to trimming and J lost 4 bases, with 16 bases between them. The specimen sequenced was blood. The origin of this receptor is a woman between 18 and 30 years old with Graves' ophthalmopathy. This chain links TRBV11-2 with TRBJ1-2, with D possibly matching TRBD1 (6 bases). The CDR3 DNA reads as TGTGCCAGCAAACACAGGGCCCCTCGCTATGGCTACACCTTC. Translated, it gives CASKHRAPRYGYTF.